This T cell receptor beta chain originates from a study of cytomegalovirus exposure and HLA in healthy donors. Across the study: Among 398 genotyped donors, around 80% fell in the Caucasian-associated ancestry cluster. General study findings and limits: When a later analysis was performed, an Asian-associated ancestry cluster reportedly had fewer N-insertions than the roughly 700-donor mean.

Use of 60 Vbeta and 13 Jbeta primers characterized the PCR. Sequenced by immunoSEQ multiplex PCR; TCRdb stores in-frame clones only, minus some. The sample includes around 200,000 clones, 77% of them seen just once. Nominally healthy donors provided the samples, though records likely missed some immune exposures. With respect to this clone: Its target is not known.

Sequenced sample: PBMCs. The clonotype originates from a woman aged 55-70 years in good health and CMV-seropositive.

CDR3 sequence (DNA): TGTGCCAGCACGCAGGATTATCAGCCCCAGCATTTT. Protein sequence: CASTQDYQPQHF. V gene TRBV28 combines with J gene TRBJ1-5, with no clear D. Trimming shortened V by 7 bases and J by 5 bases, and 9 bases separated the two germline ends. Germline V gene data show CDR1 as MDHEN and CDR2 as SYDVKM. This CDR3 region has 12 residues.